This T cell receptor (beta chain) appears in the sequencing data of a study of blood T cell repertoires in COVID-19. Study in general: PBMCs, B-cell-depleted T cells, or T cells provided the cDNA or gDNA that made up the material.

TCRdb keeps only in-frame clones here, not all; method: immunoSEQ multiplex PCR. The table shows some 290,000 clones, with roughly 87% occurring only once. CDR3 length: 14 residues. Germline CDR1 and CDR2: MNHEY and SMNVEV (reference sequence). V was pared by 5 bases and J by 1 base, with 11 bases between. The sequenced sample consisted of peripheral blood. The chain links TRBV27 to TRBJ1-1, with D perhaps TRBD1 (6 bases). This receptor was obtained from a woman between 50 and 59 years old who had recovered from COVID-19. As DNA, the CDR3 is TGTGCCAGCAGTCTTGGACAGCGGAACACTGAAGCTTTCTTT. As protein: CASSLGQRNTEAFF.